The source of this TCR beta chain is a study of T cells in Graves' hyperthyroidism and ophthalmopathy. Broader study findings: For ophthalmopathy, model prediction preceded onset by a median roughly 6.5 months. Among clonotypes expanded in thyroid above 0.001, most were also found in blood.

The study enrolled patients aged 18 to 65 with newly diagnosed hyperthyroidism of under 2 months' duration. This clonotype was recorded many times. Its antigen is still unknown. One junction end does not reproduce the germline sequence, and a read error may be involved. TCR beta CDR3 regions were amplified from RNA. TCR CDR3 underwent first-round RT-PCR with the HTBI primer set. From the multiplex PCR reads, TCRdb called clonotypes with MiXCR, one entry per CDR3 protein. The sample holds roughly 660,000 distinct CDR3 sequences, approximately 15% seen once. Germline-derived CDR1 and CDR2 are SSHAT and FNYEAQ (reference sequence). The CDR3 is made up of 17 amino acids.

J is TRBJ2-2 and V is TRBV7-7; 13 bases match TRBD2. The sequenced sample consisted of blood. This TCR was recovered from a man aged 45 to 65 with Graves' hyperthyroidism. This CDR3 is CASSHGLAGAVTGELFF. CDR3 coding DNA: TGTGCTAGCAGCCACGGACTAGCGGGAGCGGTCACCGGGGAGCTGTTTTTT.